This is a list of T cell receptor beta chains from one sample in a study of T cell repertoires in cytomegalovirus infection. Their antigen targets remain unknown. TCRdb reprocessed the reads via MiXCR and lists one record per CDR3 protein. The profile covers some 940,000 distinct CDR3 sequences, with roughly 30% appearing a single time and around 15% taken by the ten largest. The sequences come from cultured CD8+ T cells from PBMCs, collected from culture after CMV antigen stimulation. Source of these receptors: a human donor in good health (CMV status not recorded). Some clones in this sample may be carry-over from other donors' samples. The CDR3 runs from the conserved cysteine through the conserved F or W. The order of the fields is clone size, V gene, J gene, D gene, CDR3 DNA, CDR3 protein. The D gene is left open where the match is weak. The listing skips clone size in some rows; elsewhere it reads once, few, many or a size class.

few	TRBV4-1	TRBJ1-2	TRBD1	TGCGCCAGCAGCCAAGCGGGTGGGACAGGGGGCCACTATGGCTACACCTTC	CASSQAGGTGGHYGYTF
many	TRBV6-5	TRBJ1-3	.	TGTGCCAGCAGTTACGGGATCTCTGGAAACACCATATATTTT	CASSYGISGNTIYF
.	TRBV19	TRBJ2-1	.	TGTGCCAGTACTCCTTTAGGAGGGGGCCTGAATGAGCAGTTCTTC	CASTPLGGGLNEQFF
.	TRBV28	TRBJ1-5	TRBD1	TGTGCCAGCAGTTCACCCCCCCTGACAGGGCAGCGGCATCAGCCCCAGCATTTT	CASSSPPLTGQRHQPQHF
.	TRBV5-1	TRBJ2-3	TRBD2	TGCGCCAGCAGCTTGTCGGCTAGCGGGGGCCCCACAGATACGCAGTATTTT	CASSLSASGGPTDTQYF
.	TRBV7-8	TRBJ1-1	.	TGTGCCAGCAGCTCCCCCGGGGGGTATTATGTAGGCGACACTGAAGCTTTCTTT	CASSSPGGYYVGDTEAFF
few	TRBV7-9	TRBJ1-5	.	TGTGCCAGCAGCTTACTCTCAGGGGATAGCAATCAGCCCCAGCATTTT	CASSLLSGDSNQPQHF
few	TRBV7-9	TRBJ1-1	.	TGTGCCAGCAGAGGCCCAGGTCGGTTGAACACTGAAGCTTTCTTT	CASRGPGRLNTEAFF
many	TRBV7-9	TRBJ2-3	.	TGTGCCAGCAGCCCCGGACCCGAGGGGACCACAGATACGCAGTATTTT	CASSPGPEGTTDTQYF
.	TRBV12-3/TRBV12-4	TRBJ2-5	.	TGTGCCAGCACCTCGGCCATGGCCCAAGAGACCCAGTACTTC	CASTSAMAQETQYF
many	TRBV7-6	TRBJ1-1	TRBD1	TGTGCCAGCAGCCTCCCCGAGGGGGCTCCTACTGAAGCTTTCTTT	CASSLPEGAPTEAFF
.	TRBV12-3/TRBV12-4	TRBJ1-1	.	TGTGCCAGCAGTGCCGGGTCGTTTGATAGTGCTGAAGCTTTCTTT	CASSAGSFDSAEAFF
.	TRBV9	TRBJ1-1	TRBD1	TGTGCCAGCAGCACCGGGACAGGGAAAGAAGCTTTCTTT	CASSTGTGKEAFF
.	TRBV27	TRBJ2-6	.	TGTGCCAGCAGTTTGGGCAGGGAAGTCTATGGGGCCAACGTCCTGACTTTC	CASSLGREVYGANVLTF
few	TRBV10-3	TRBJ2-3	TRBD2	TGTGCCATCAGGGGGACTAGCGGCACAGATACGCAGTATTTT	CAIRGTSGTDTQYF
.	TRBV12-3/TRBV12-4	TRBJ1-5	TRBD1	TGTGCCAGCAGCCGGACAGGGGGCGAACAGCCCCAGCATTTT	CASSRTGGEQPQHF
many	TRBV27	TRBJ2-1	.	TGTGCCAGCAGTTTGAGAGGTCCCCAGAGCTCCTACAATGAGCAGTTCTTC	CASSLRGPQSSYNEQFF
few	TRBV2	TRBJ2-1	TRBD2	TGTGCCAGCAGTTTAGCGGGGGGGCGCAGGGAGCAGTTCTTC	CASSLAGGRREQFF
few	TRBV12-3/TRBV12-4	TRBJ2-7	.	TGTGCCAGCAGTCTTAGAAGGAAGGATCCCTACGAGCAGTACTTC	CASSLRRKDPYEQYF
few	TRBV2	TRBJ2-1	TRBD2	TGTGCCAGCGGGGGGGTGGCGGGGAATGAGCAGTTCTTC	CASGGVAGNEQFF
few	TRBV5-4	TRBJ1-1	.	TGTGCCAGCAGCCCGGACCCGGCCCCCACTGAAGCTTTCTTT	CASSPDPAPTEAFF
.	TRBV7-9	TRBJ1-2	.	TGTGCCAGCAGCTTAGGTCAAGGGAAGGTTGGCTACACCTTC	CASSLGQGKVGYTF
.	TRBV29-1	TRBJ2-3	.	TGCAGCGTTATGGGGGTCTTGGGGCGACTAAGCACAGATACGCAGTATTTT	CSVMGVLGRLSTDTQYF
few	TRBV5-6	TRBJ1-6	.	TGTGCCAGCAGCTTGGGGGGGTTCAATTCACCCCTCCACTTT	CASSLGGFNSPLHF
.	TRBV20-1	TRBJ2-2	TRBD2	TGCAGTGCTAGAGATTTGACAGCGGGGGGCGACACCGGGGAGCTGTTTTTT	CSARDLTAGGDTGELFF
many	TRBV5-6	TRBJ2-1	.	TGTGCCAGCAGCTTAGGGTGGGGGAATGAGCAGTTCTTC	CASSLGWGNEQFF
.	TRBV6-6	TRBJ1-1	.	TGTGCCAGCAGTTACAGGACAGAAACTTTCTTT	CASSYRTETFF
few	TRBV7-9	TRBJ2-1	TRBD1	TGTGCCAGCAGTTCAAGCGGGACAGGGGATTTCTTC	CASSSSGTGDFF
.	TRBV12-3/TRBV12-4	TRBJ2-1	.	TGTGCCAGCAGTGGGACTGTCAAAAATGAGCAGTTCTTC	CASSGTVKNEQFF
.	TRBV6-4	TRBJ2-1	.	TGTGCCAGCACTCCTGAGGGGTACAATGAGCAGTTCTTC	CASTPEGYNEQFF
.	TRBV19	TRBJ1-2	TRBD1	TGTGCCAGTATCTCGGACAGGGACTATGGCTACACCTTC	CASISDRDYGYTF
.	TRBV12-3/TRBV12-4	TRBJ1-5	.	TGTGCCAGCAGTTTCTCCTGGGACGGCCCCAATCAGCCCCAGCATTTT	CASSFSWDGPNQPQHF
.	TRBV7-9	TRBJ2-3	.	TGTGCCAGCGCTTTAGGGGTGACAAGCACAGATACGCAGTATTTT	CASALGVTSTDTQYF
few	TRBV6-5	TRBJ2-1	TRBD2	TGTGCCAGCGGGCGAACTAGCGGGGGGGCCGGAAATGAGCAGTTCTTC	CASGRTSGGAGNEQFF
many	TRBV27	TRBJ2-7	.	TGTGCCAGCAGTTTGTGGGGGGCGTCCTACGAGCAGTACTTC	CASSLWGASYEQYF
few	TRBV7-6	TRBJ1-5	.	TGTGCCAGCAGCTTAGGGGTACGTCAGCCCCAGCATTTT	CASSLGVRQPQHF
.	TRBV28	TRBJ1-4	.	TGTGCCAGCAGACCAGGGACAACTAATGAAAAACTGTTTTTT	CASRPGTTNEKLFF
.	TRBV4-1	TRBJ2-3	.	TGCGCCAGCAGCCCCAAAGTAGGGGCTAGCACAGATACGCAGTATTTT	CASSPKVGASTDTQYF
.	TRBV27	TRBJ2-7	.	TGTGCCAGCCGGGGTAGAGAATACGAGCAGTACTTC	CASRGREYEQYF
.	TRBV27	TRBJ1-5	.	TGTGCCAGCAGTTTATCGGAGGGATATCAGCCCCAGCATTTT	CASSLSEGYQPQHF
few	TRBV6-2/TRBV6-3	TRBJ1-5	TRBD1	TGTGCCAGCTGGACAGGGGGCCAGCCCCAGCATTTT	CASWTGGQPQHF
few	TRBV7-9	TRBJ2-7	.	TGTGCCAGCAGCTTAGGGGGCCGTGGCGGCGAGCAGTACTTC	CASSLGGRGGEQYF
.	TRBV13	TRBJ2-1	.	TGTGCCAGCAGCACCCGTGCAGGGGCCCTCTACAATGAGCAGTTCTTC	CASSTRAGALYNEQFF
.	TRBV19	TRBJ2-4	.	TGTGCCAGTAATTACCCGAGCATAGAAAACATTCAGTACTTC	CASNYPSIENIQYF
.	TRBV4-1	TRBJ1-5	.	TGCGCCAGCAGCCAAGAGGACAGCGCGGGAGTTCGAAGCAATCAGCCCCAGCATTTT	CASSQEDSAGVRSNQPQHF
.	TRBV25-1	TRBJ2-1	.	TGTGCCAGCAGTGACAGGGTCTCCAATGAGCAGTTCTTC	CASSDRVSNEQFF
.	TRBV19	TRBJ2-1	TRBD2	TGTGCCAGTAATGACGGGGGGAGCTCCTACAATGAGCAGTTCTTC	CASNDGGSSYNEQFF
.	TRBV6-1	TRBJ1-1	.	TGTGCCAGCAAGGTGCGTAGGGGCGAGAACACTGAAGCTTTCTTT	CASKVRRGENTEAFF
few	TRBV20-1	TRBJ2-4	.	TGCAGTGCTAGAAAGGACCATGGACTGTACTTC	CSARKDHGLYF